This TCR beta chain appears in the sequencing data of a study of response to subunit inactivated influenza vaccine. General observations from the study: It was suggested by the authors that few new T cells are recruited by each seasonal influenza vaccination.

Per the germline V gene, CDR1 is SQVTM and CDR2 is ANQGSEA. The length of the CDR3 is 15 residues. The trim removed 3 bases at V and 2 bases at J, leaving 3 bases unmatched. TCRdb fed the RT-PCR reads into MiXCR, producing one record per CDR3 protein. The data contain more than 150,000 distinct CDR3 sequences, nearly 9.5% of them seen just once; the ten biggest clones take up roughly a tenth. Ten or more counts support this clonotype. No antigen is known for it. This receptor was taken from a man aged 45-60 years who received an inactivated influenza vaccine. This specimen was non-naive T cells sorted from PBMCs, taken on the day of vaccination. V is TRBV29-1 and J is TRBJ2-6; 8 bases are shared with TRBD1. The CDR3 DNA reads as TGCAGCGTTGAGACAGGGGTGACTGGGGCCAACGTCCTGACTTTC. Residues: CSVETGVTGANVLTF.